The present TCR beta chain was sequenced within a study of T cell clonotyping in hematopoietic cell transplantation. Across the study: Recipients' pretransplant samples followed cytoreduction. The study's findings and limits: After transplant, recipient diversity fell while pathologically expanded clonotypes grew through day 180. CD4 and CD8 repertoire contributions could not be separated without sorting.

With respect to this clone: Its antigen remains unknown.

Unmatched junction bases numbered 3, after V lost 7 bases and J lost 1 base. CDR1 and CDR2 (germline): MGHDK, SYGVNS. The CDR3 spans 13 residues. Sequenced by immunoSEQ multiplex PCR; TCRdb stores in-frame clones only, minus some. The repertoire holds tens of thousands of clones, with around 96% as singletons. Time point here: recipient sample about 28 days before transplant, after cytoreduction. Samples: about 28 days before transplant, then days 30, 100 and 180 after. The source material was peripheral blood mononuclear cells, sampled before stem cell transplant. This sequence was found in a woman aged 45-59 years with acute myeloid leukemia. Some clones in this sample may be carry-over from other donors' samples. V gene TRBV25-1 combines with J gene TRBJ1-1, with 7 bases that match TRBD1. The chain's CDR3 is CASTNRGNTEAFF. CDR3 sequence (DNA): TGTGCCAGCACTAACAGGGGGAACACTGAAGCTTTCTTT.